These 17 T cell receptor beta chains were all obtained from the same sample, sequenced in a study of cytomegalovirus exposure and HLA in healthy donors. PCR employed 60 Vbeta and 13 Jbeta primers. Repertoires were generated with immunoSEQ multiplex PCR, while TCRdb's copy carries only in-frame clones and drops some. The sample shows tens of thousands of clones, nearly 70% of them seen only once. The sample comprised PBMCs. The receptors stem from a man over 45 in good health and CMV-seronegative.

The rearrangement uses TRBV7-8 and TRBJ1-5; 8 nucleotides align to TRBD1. CDR1 and CDR2 (germline): SGHVS, FQNEAQ. Trimming at V came to 5 bases and at J to 1 base, leaving 4 bases not matched to a gene. The CDR3 is 15 amino acids. The CDR3 coding sequence is TGTGCCAGCAGCCAGGACAGGGCCAGCAATCAGCCCCAGCATTTT. Encoded protein: CASSQDRASNQPQHF.

This clone was recorded a few times. The gene calls are TRBV4-1 and TRBJ2-7; 9 bases match TRBD1. This CDR3 has 15 amino acids. The trim removed 5 bases at V and 5 bases at J, leaving 10 bases unmatched. Germline assignment: CDR1 MGHRA and CDR2 YSYEKL. The CDR3 sequence is CASSKAGQGLNEQYF. The CDR3 region has the DNA TGCGCCAGCAGCAAAGCGGGACAGGGACTCAACGAGCAGTACTTC.

The J gene is TRBJ1-4, the V gene TRBV15; tentative D call: TRBD1 (5 bases). Per the germline V gene, CDR1 is LNHNV and CDR2 is YYDKDF (reference sequence). There are 17 residues in the CDR3. With 1 base removed from V and 5 bases from J, the gap between germline ends came to 17 bases. DNA for the CDR3: TGTGCCACCAGCAGAGGCGGGCTCCGGGAGGGGAATGAAAAACTGTTTTTT. Translating gives CATSRGGLREGNEKLFF. The full variable domain, completed using reference TRBV15 and TRBJ1-4, is DAMVIQNPRYQVTQFGKPVTLSCSQTLNHNVMYWYQQKSSQAPKLLFHYYDKDFNNEADTPDNFQSRRPNTSFCFLDIRSPGLGDTAMYLCATSRGGLREGNEKLFFGSGTQLSVL.

Remarks on this clone: The junction differs from germline at one of its ends, possibly a read error. This specimen includes other DNA sequences encoding the same CDR3. V usage is TRBV6-5 and J usage is TRBJ1-2; 8 bases fit TRBD1. Germline values: CDR1 MNHEY, CDR2 SVGAGI. This CDR3 region has 14 residues. The CDR3 sequence: CASSYSTGGYGYTF. CDR3 coding DNA: TGCGCCAGCAGTTACTCCACAGGGGGCTATGGCTACACCTTC.

Only one count was recorded for this clone. V is TRBV5-6 and J is TRBJ1-2; the D gene is possibly TRBD1 (5 bases). The CDR3 extends over 14 amino acids. Deletions cut 2 bases from V and 2 bases from J, with 10 bases between. Germline CDR1 reads SGHDT; CDR2 reads YYEEEE. The chain's CDR3 is CASSFGQSNYGYTF. CDR3 DNA: TGTGCCAGCAGCTTCGGACAATCCAACTATGGCTACACCTTC.

V and J are TRBV9 and TRBJ2-5; TRBD2 is a possible D gene (5 bases). Deletions cut 0 bases from V and 5 bases from J, with 8 bases between. The CDR3 is 13 amino acids. CDR1 SGDLS and CDR2 YYNGEE come from the germline V gene. The CDR3 coding sequence is TGTGCCAGCAGCGTAGGAGGGTTGGAGACCCAGTACTTC. It is translated as CASSVGGLETQYF.

This sequence joins TRBV4-3 and TRBJ1-1; no definite D call. The CDR3 spans 15 residues. V gave up 1 base and J gave up 2 bases, with 11 bases separating them. Germline V gives CDR1 LGHNA, CDR2 YSLEER. CDR3 in amino acids: CASSQGYRQNTEAFF. The CDR3 DNA reads TGCGCCAGCAGCCAAGGGTACAGACAAAACACTGAAGCTTTCTTT.

CDR3 loop: CASSPEASYNSPLHF. The CDR3 DNA follows: TGCGCCAGCAGCCCAGAGGCCTCCTATAATTCACCCCTCCACTTT. J is TRBJ1-6 and V is TRBV5-1; no firm D call. Germline V gene data show CDR1 as SGHRS and CDR2 as YFSETQ. This CDR3 contains 15 residues. Trimming pared 4 bases from V and 0 bases from J, leaving 8 bases between. Drawing the rest from reference TRBV5-1 and TRBJ1-6, the complete variable domain is KAGVTQTPRYLIKTRGQQVTLSCSPISGHRSVSWYQQTPGQGLQFLFEYFSETQRNKGNFPGRFSGRQFSNSRSEMNVSTLELGDSALYLCASSPEASYNSPLHFGNGTRLTVT.

There are a few counts of this clone. The chain recombines TRBV5-6 with TRBJ2-5; no definite D call. V lost 2 bases and J lost 0, with 14 bases in between. The CDR3 has 16 residues. CDR1 is SGHDT, CDR2 YYEEEE, per germline. The CDR3 coding sequence is TGTGCCAGCAGCTTCCTAATGACTTCGGACCAAGAGACCCAGTACTTC. This sequence encodes CASSFLMTSDQETQYF.

The chain couples TRBV9 to TRBJ2-3, with 8 nucleotides matching TRBD2. V trimming: 0 bases; J trimming: 2 bases; junction bases outside the gene matches: 8. CDR3 length equals 17 residues. In germline, CDR1 is SGDLS, CDR2 YYNGEE. This CDR3 is CASSVGGSGESTDTQYF. CDR3 DNA sequence: TGTGCCAGCAGCGTAGGGGGTAGCGGGGAATCCACAGATACGCAGTATTTT.

Points on this clone: The sample carries other DNA sequences with the same CDR3. The rearrangement joins TRBV10-3 to TRBJ2-5; 8 bases align to TRBD1. V shed 7 bases and J 3 bases; nucleotides not matched to a gene: 7. CDR1 and CDR2 (germline): ENHRY, SYGVKD. The CDR3 runs 14 residues. The CDR3 here is CAIKGQGGEETQYF. CDR3 nucleotide sequence: TGTGCCATCAAAGGACAGGGTGGAGAAGAGACCCAGTACTTC.

The rearrangement uses TRBV6-5 and TRBJ2-1, with 10 bases matching TRBD2. Germline V gene lookup returns CDR1 MNHEY and CDR2 SVGAGI. V lost 2 bases and J lost 8; bases outside the gene matches: 6. The CDR3 runs to 15 residues. The CDR3 DNA reads TGTGCCAGCAGTTACGAGGGACTAGCGATCCATGAGCAGTTCTTC. Translation gives CASSYEGLAIHEQFF.

V is TRBV29-1 and J is TRBJ2-5, with D unresolved. V shed 0 bases and J shed 5 bases, with 7 bases lying between them. The CDR3 has 12 residues. CDR1 is SQVTM, CDR2 ANQGSEA, per germline. CDR3: CSVEEARETQYF. The CDR3, as DNA: TGCAGCGTTGAAGAGGCGCGGGAGACCCAGTACTTC. Full variable domain (outside the CDR3, taken from reference TRBV29-1 and TRBJ2-5): SAVISQKPSRDICQRGTSLTIQCQVDSQVTMMFWYRQQPGQSLTLIATANQGSEATYESGFVIDKFPISRPNLTFSTLTVSNMSPEDSSIYLCSVEEARETQYFGPGTRLLVL.

This clone was observed once. This chain uses TRBV6-5 with TRBJ2-3; 8 bases agree with TRBD2. Trimming took 2 bases from V and 4 from J; bases not matched to a gene: 2. Germline CDR1 MNHEY, CDR2 SVGAGI. The length of the CDR3 is 14 residues. CDR3 sequence (DNA): TGTGCCAGCAGTTACGTCGGGGGGGCAGATACGCAGTATTTT. Translating it yields CASSYVGGADTQYF.

The table lists this clone with a few counts. This chain uses TRBV10-3 with TRBJ1-5; D gene unclear. Trimming removed 5 bases from V and 2 bases from J, with 10 bases in between. Germline assignment: CDR1 ENHRY and CDR2 SYGVKD. CDR3 size: 14 residues. The CDR3 reads CAISNSRGNQPQHF. CDR3 in DNA: TGTGCCATCAGTAATTCCCGAGGCAATCAGCCCCAGCATTTT.

V gene TRBV28 combines with J gene TRBJ2-7, with 7 bases aligning to TRBD2. This CDR3 is built from 16 residues. With 8 bases clipped from V and 0 bases from J, the junction kept 13 bases outside the gene matches. The germline V gene has CDR1 MDHEN and CDR2 SYDVKM. The DNA of the CDR3 is TGTGCCAGCCGAACTCGGGGGAGGGAACCCTCCTACGAGCAGTACGTC. Protein sequence: CASRTRGREPSYEQYV.

The chain links TRBV5-4 to TRBJ2-5, with a possible D match to TRBD2 (6 bases). The CDR3 loop spans 14 amino acids. Trimming took 1 base from V and 2 from J, leaving 9 bases between them. Germline-derived CDR1 and CDR2 are SGHNT and YYREEE (reference sequence). CDR3 bases: TGTGCCAGCAGCTTGTCCGGGGGACAAGAGACCCAGTACTTC. Its translation: CASSLSGGQETQYF.